The subject of this entry is one TCR beta chain. CD4+ cell separation produced CD45RA+ naive and CD45RA-negative memory subsets. The assay ran at deep level. Assay: immunoSEQ multiplex PCR; the TCRdb copy retains only in-frame clones and omits some. This table holds about 2 million clones, approximately 95% found once. This entry is derived from a study of shared clonotypes between healthy human individuals. The V end was cut by 4 bases, the J end by 4 bases, with 7 bases between. The length of the CDR3 is 12 residues. The germline V gene has CDR1 SNHLY and CDR2 FYNNEI. This sequence was found in a man aged 18-30 years in good health. The V and J genes are TRBV2 and TRBJ1-1; perhaps TRBD1 as D (5 bases). Sequenced: naive CD4+ T cells sorted from blood. Subset noted: CD45RA+ positively selected. The CDR3 DNA follows: TGTGCCAGCAGTGGGGACTTCACTGAAGCTTTCTTT. It translates to CASSGDFTEAFF.